The present T cell receptor beta chain was sequenced within a study of blood T cell repertoires in COVID-19. Study context: Samples representing acute and convalescent COVID-19 were sourced from the United States, Italy and Spain. T cells, B-cell-depleted T cells, or PBMCs provided the cDNA or gDNA that served as material.

Authors' data handling: For nucleated cells, counts were estimated from reference gene primer amplification. Assay used: immunoSEQ multiplex PCR; TCRdb lists only in-frame clones, some missing. V and J calls and clone size are as listed in that table; D and trimming were resolved from the DNA. Among around 150,000 clones listed, just under 80% were seen once. The source material was peripheral blood. The clonotype originates from a woman older than 75 with acute or convalescent COVID-19.

The CDR3 reads CASSQGEWTEAFF. The DNA for the CDR3 is TGTGCCAGCAGCCAAGGTGAGTGGACTGAAGCTTTCTTT. The gene calls are TRBV3-1 (or the pseudogene TRBV3-2) and TRBJ1-1; no clear D. Germline V lookup: CDR1 LGHDT, CDR2 YNNKEL (reference sequence). The ends were cut back, 1 base at V and 5 bases at J, with 8 bases in the middle. This CDR3 region has 13 residues.